This T cell receptor beta chain comes out of a study of blood T cell repertoires in COVID-19. Clones were sequenced by immunoSEQ multiplex PCR, and TCRdb holds only the in-frame ones, with some missing. The data show 300,000 to 350,000 clones, over 80% seen once. The CDR3 sequence is 15 residues long. V was shortened by 4 bases and J by 0 bases, with 9 bases between the two germline ends. Germline V CDR1 and CDR2: KGHDR, SFDVKD. The rearrangement links TRBV24-1 to TRBJ1-5; D gene ambiguous. This clonotype originated in a man younger than 45 with COVID-19, enrolled during active disease. Sequences were obtained from peripheral blood. For the CDR3, the DNA is TGTGCCACCAGTGAACGAGATATTAGCAATCAGCCCCAGCATTTT. Amino acids: CATSERDISNQPQHF.